This T cell receptor (beta chain) was retrieved from a study of blood T cell repertoires in COVID-19. Turning to the study itself: Collection of acute and convalescent COVID-19 samples took place in the United States, Italy and Spain. PBMCs, B-cell-depleted T cells, or T cells were the source of the cDNA or gDNA that made up the material.

The germline V gene has CDR1 SGDLS and CDR2 YYNGEE. The CDR3 consists of 14 residues. The J segment lost 5 bases and the V segment lost 3 bases, leaving 7 bases of the junction unmatched. Per the original methods: The assay estimated nucleated cells by amplifying reference gene primers. Sequenced by immunoSEQ multiplex PCR; TCRdb stores in-frame clones only, minus some. The V and J calls and the clone size are those of that table, but D and trimming were determined from the DNA. Among 130,000 to 150,000 clones, 84% were seen once, and the ten largest hold approximately 9.5%. The chain recombines TRBV9 with TRBJ1-1; TRBD1 matches 7 bases. This receptor was taken from a woman at least 80 years old in a cohort sampled during active or convalescent COVID-19. The specimen sequenced was peripheral blood. CDR3 nucleotides: TGTGCCAGCAGCGGAGCAGGGGGGTGGACTGAAGCTTTCTTT. Residues: CASSGAGGWTEAFF.